The clone carrying this T cell receptor beta chain has more than one count but fewer than ten. This entry is derived from a study of T-cell reconstitution after alpha-beta-depleted transplantation in children. Preparation of the TCRbeta library involved a method that used unique molecular identifiers. Via MiXCR, TCRdb re-called the PCR reads, giving one row per CDR3 protein. The sample holds fewer than 700,000 distinct CDR3 sequences, more than 20% seen once. CDR3 length: 15 amino acids. V lost 0 bases and J lost 1, with 9 bases in between. The germline V gene encodes CDR1 LGHNA and CDR2 YSLEER. The specimen was PBMCs, mostly from graft donor cells, collected 360 days after TCRalphabeta/CD19-depleted stem cell transplant. This TCR came from a boy under two years old who had a stem cell transplant for acute myeloid leukemia, so the T cells may come from the graft donor. V gene TRBV4-3 combines with J gene TRBJ1-1; no firm D call. As DNA, the CDR3 is TGCGCCAGCAGCCAAGAAGTCGCAGCGAACACTGAAGCTTTCTTT. This gives the protein CASSQEVAANTEAFF.